The rows below give T cell receptor beta chains drawn from one sample of a study of blood T cell repertoires in COVID-19. Data came from immunoSEQ multiplex PCR; TCRdb stores just in-frame clones and leaves some out. The repertoire holds fewer than 110,000 clones, with around 83% as singletons. Sequenced input: peripheral blood. Receptor source: a man between 65 and 85 years old with acute or convalescent COVID-19. Both conserved end residues are part of each CDR3. Fields, in order: CDR3 length, D gene, clone size, J gene, V gene, CDR3 protein, CDR3 DNA. A D gene is named only where the DNA matches it firmly. The listing skips clone size in some rows; elsewhere it reads once, few, many or a size class.

11,TRBD2,-,TRBJ2-3,TRBV19,CASGGLDTQYF,TGTGCCTCCGGGGGGTTAGATACGCAGTATTTT
15,TRBD1,-,TRBJ1-3,TRBV7-6,CASSLGQGSGNTIYF,TGTGCCAGCAGCCTCGGACAGGGCTCTGGAAACACCATATATTTT
16,TRBD1,-,TRBJ1-1,TRBV11-3,CASSTAGTGGDTEAFF,TGTGCCAGCAGCACTGCCGGGACAGGGGGCGATACTGAAGCTTTCTTT
12,-,-,TRBJ1-1,TRBV18,CASSPRTNEAFF,TGTGCCAGCTCACCCCGGACAAATGAAGCTTTCTTT
15,TRBD1,-,TRBJ1-2,TRBV14,CASSQGTGINYGYTF,TGTGCCAGCAGCCAAGGGACAGGAATTAACTATGGCTACACCTTC
15,-,-,TRBJ2-7,TRBV2,CASSDPRGYSYEQYF,TGTGCCAGCAGTGATCCCAGGGGATATTCCTACGAGCAGTACTTC
15,TRBD2,-,TRBJ2-5,TRBV2,CASSGTSGGRETQYF,TGTGCCAGCAGTGGGACTAGCGGGGGCCGGGAGACCCAGTACTTC
14,TRBD1,-,TRBJ1-1,TRBV19,CASSLSQGGTEAFF,TGTGCCAGTAGTTTAAGCCAGGGGGGCACTGAAGCTTTCTTT
15,-,-,TRBJ1-2,TRBV18,CASSPLGRGSYGYTF,TGTGCCAGCTCACCACTGGGCAGGGGAAGCTATGGCTACACCTTC
12,-,-,TRBJ1-1,TRBV5-5,CASSTGGGTAFF,TGTGCCAGCAGCACCGGCGGGGGAACAGCTTTCTTT
14,TRBD1,-,TRBJ2-7,TRBV7-9,CASSFGQGPYEQYF,TGTGCCAGCAGCTTTGGACAGGGCCCCTACGAGCAGTACTTC
13,TRBD1,few,TRBJ2-5,TRBV2,CASSQDRQETQYF,TGTGCCAGCAGCCAGGACAGGCAAGAGACCCAGTACTTC
15,-,-,TRBJ2-7,TRBV7-9,CASSLAAQASYEQYF,TGTGCCAGCAGCTTAGCGGCCCAGGCCTCCTACGAGCAGTACTTC
10,-,-,TRBJ1-1,TRBV29-1,CSAMNTEAFF,TGCAGCGCCATGAACACTGAAGCTTTCTTT
15,-,few,TRBJ2-7,TRBV15,CATSVTVLYSPKQYF,TGTGCCACCAGCGTCACCGTCCTTTACAGCCCCAAGCAGTACTTC
14,TRBD1,-,TRBJ1-2,TRBV3-1/TRBV3-2,CASSQDRGAYGYTF,TGTGCCAGCAGCCAGGACAGGGGGGCCTATGGCTACACCTTC
14,TRBD1,-,TRBJ2-7,TRBV7-9,CASSSGQGGHEQYF,TGTGCCAGCAGCTCGGGACAGGGAGGACACGAGCAGTACTTC
14,TRBD1,-,TRBJ2-7,TRBV10-3,CAISSTDRAKEQYF,TGTGCCATCAGTTCTACGGACAGGGCTAAGGAGCAGTACTTC
15,TRBD1,-,TRBJ1-4,TRBV6-1,CASSEAGTGREKLFF,TGTGCCAGCAGTGAAGCGGGGACAGGGAGGGAAAAACTGTTTTTT
13,-,-,TRBJ2-7,TRBV28,CASSPGGTYEQYF,TGTGCCAGCAGTCCAGGGGGGACCTACGAGCAGTACTTC
15,-,-,TRBJ1-1,TRBV27,CASSPLTGGNTEAFF,TGTGCCAGCAGTCCTCTAACCGGCGGGAACACTGAAGCTTTCTTT
13,TRBD2,-,TRBJ2-3,TRBV6-5,CASSPAGGDTQYF,TGTGCCAGCAGTCCAGCGGGGGGAGATACGCAGTATTTT
14,-,-,TRBJ2-5,TRBV19,CASTPGGYQETQYF,TGTGCCAGTACCCCTGGGGGGTACCAAGAGACCCAGTACTTC
14,-,-,TRBJ2-2,TRBV19,CASKIGGQGGKLFF,TGTGCCAGTAAGATCGGAGGGCAGGGGGGAAAGCTGTTTTTT
14,-,-,TRBJ1-5,TRBV5-3,CATVTYQFDQPQHF,TGTGCCACCGTGACTTATCAGTTCGATCAGCCCCAGCATTTT
17,TRBD1,-,TRBJ2-3,TRBV5-1,CASSSFPGQGALDTQYF,TGCGCCAGCAGCTCATTCCCGGGACAGGGGGCTTTGGATACGCAGTATTTT
16,-,-,TRBJ2-3,TRBV5-1,CASSLDTGEETDTQYF,TGCGCCAGCAGCTTAGACACAGGGGAGGAGACAGATACGCAGTATTTT
13,-,-,TRBJ1-2,TRBV19,CASSIGGVGGYTF,TGTGCCAGTAGTATAGGTGGAGTCGGCGGCTACACCTTC